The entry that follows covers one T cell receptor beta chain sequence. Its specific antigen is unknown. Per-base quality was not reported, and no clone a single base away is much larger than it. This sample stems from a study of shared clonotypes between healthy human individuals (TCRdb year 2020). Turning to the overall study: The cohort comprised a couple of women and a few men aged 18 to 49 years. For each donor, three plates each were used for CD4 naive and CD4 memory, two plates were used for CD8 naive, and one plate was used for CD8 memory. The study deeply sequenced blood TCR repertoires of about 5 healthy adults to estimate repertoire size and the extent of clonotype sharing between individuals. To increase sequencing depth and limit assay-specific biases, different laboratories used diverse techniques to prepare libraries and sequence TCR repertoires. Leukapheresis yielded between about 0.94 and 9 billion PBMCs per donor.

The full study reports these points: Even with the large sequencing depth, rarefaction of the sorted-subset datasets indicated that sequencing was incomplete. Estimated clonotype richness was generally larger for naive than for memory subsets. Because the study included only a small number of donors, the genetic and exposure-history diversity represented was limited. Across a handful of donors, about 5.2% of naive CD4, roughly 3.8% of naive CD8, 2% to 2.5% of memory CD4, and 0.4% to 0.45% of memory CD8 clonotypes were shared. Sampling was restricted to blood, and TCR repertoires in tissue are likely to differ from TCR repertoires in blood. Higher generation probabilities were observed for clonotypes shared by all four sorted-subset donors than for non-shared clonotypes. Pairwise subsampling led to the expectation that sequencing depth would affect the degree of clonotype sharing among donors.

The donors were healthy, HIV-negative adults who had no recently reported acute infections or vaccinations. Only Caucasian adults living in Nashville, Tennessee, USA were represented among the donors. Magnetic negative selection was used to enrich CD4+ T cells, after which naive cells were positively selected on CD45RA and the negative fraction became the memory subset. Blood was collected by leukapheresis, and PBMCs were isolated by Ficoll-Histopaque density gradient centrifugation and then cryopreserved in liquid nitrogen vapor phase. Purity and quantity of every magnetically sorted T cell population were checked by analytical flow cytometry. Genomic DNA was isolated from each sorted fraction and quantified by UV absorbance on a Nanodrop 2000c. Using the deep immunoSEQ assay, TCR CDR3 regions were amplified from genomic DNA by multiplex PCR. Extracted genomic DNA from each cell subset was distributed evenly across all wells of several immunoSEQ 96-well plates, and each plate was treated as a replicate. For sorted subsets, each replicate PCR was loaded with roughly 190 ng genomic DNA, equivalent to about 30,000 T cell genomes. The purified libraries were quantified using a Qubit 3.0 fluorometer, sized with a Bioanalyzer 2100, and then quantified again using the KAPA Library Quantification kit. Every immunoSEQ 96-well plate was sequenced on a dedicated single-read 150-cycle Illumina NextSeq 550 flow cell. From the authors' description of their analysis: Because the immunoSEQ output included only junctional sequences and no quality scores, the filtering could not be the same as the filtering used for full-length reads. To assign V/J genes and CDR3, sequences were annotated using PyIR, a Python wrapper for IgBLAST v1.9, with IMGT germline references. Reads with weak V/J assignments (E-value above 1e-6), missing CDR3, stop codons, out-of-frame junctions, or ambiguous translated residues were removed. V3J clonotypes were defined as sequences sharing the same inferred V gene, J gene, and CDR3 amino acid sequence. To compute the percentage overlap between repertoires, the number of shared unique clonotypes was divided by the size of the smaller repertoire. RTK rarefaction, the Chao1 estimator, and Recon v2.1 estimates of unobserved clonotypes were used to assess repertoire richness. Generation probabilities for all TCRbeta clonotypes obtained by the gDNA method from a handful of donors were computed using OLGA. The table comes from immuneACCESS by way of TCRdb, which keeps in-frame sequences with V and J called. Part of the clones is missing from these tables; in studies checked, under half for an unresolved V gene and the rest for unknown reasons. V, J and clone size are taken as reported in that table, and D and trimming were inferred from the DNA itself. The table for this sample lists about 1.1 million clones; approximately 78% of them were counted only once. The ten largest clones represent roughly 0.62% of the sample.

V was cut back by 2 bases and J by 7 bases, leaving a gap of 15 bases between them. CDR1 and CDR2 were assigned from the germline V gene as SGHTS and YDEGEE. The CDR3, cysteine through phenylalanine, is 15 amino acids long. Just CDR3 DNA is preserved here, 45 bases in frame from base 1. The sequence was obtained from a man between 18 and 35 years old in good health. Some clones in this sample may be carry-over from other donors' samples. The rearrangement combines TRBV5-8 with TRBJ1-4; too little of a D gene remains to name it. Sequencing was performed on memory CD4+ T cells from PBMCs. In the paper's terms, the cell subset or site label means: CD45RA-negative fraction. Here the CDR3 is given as CASSFPQDLGEKLFF. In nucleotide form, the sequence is TGTGCCAGCAGCTTCCCTCAGGACCTGGGTGAAAAACTGTTTTTT. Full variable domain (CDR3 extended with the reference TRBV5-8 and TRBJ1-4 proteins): EAGVTQSPTHLIKTRGQQATLRCSPISGHTSVYWYQQALGLGLQFLLWYDEGEERNRGNFPPRFSGRQFPNYSSELNVNALELEDSALYLCASSFPQDLGEKLFFGSGTQLSVL.